This record concerns one T cell receptor beta chain sequence. The data belong to a study of cytomegalovirus exposure and HLA in healthy donors. The PCR ran on 60 Vbeta and 13 Jbeta primers. The assay was immunoSEQ multiplex PCR, and TCRdb's table has in-frame clones only and misses some. This sample has about 140,000 clones, with 79% found just once. Germline V CDR1 and CDR2: KGHSH, LQKENI. The CDR3 length is 14 residues. The J segment lost 4 bases and the V segment lost 2 bases, leaving 1 base of the junction unmatched. The J gene is TRBJ1-1, the V gene TRBV18; 10 nucleotides align to TRBD1. The origin of this receptor is a man between 18 and 29 years old in good health and CMV-seronegative. The sample consisted of PBMCs. CDR3 bases: TGTGCCAGCTCACCAGGGACAGGGGCCACTGAAGCTTTCTTT. It encodes CASSPGTGATEAFF.